This entry is about one T cell receptor beta chain. The sample is drawn from a study of blood T cell repertoires in COVID-19. Study details: Samples representing acute and convalescent COVID-19 were sourced from the United States, Italy and Spain. Sources were T cells, B-cell-depleted T cells, or PBMCs; the material itself was cDNA or gDNA.

Participants were aged about 18 to 89 years from around 24 US areas. The CDR3 length is 14 residues. The germline CDR1 and CDR2 sequences are SGHDN and FVKESK. The ends were cut back, 3 bases at V and 1 base at J, with 9 bases in the middle. Source study methods: Counts of nucleated cells, estimated from reference gene primer amplification, were obtained. Libraries were prepared by immunoSEQ multiplex PCR; TCRdb keeps only in-frame clonotypes and omits some of them. V, J and clone size reflect that table, while D and trimming were determined from the DNA. The data show about 240,000 clones, around 90% seen once.

The receptor's source is a woman in her twenties or thirties with acute COVID-19. The chain joins TRBV14 to TRBJ1-1, with D perhaps matching TRBD1 (6 bases). Sequenced: PBMCs or T cells enriched from blood (not recorded which). The CDR3 is CASSHRGWNTEAFF. CDR3 nucleotide sequence: TGTGCCAGCAGCCACAGGGGTTGGAACACTGAAGCTTTCTTT.